The source of this T cell receptor (beta chain) is a study of shared clonotypes between healthy human individuals. The germline CDR1 and CDR2 sequences are MNHEY and SVGAGI. With 0 bases clipped from V and 7 bases from J, the junction kept 4 bases outside the gene matches. The CDR3 extends over 15 amino acids. As concerns this clone: Its antigen remains unidentified.

The method was immunoSEQ multiplex PCR; TCRdb's version includes in-frame clones alone and lacks a portion of them. The table lists some 2.1 million clones, 93% of them singletons. General observations from the study: Only a few donors were included, so the genetic and exposure-history diversity represented was limited. An expected dependence of interdonor clonotype sharing on sequencing depth was noted.

As defined, naive CD8 cells were CD45RO-negative and positively selected for CCR7, with terminally differentiated effector memory CD45RA+ cells excluded. This TCR derives from a man between 18 and 29 years old in good health. Some clones in this sample may be carry-over from other donors' samples. The chain carries TRBV6-5 and TRBJ1-4; 8 bases align to TRBD1. Sequenced input: naive CD8+ T cells from PBMCs. This CDR3 is CASSYSDRAGEKLFF. For the CDR3, the DNA is TGTGCCAGCAGTTACTCGGACAGGGCTGGTGAAAAACTGTTTTTT.